The rows below give T cell receptor beta chains drawn from one sample of a study of blood T cell repertoires in COVID-19. Generated by immunoSEQ multiplex PCR, the TCRdb table keeps only in-frame clones and is missing some. This sample yields about 340,000 clones, of which around 86% are seen a single time; about 6% belongs to the top ten. What was sequenced was peripheral blood. The receptor source for this set is a woman between 50 and 59 years old with COVID-19, enrolled during active disease. The CDR3 runs from the conserved cysteine through the conserved F or W. Each record gives: D gene, clone size, V gene, J gene, CDR3 protein, CDR3 DNA. The D gene is left open where the match is weak. The size entry is marked missing in some rows and otherwise reads once, few, many or a size class.

D: -; size: few; V: TRBV19; J: TRBJ2-2; CDR3: CASSTQGNTGELFF; DNA: TGTGCCAGTAGTACACAGGGCAACACCGGGGAGCTGTTTTTT
D: -; size: -; V: TRBV6-5; J: TRBJ1-2; CDR3: CASRRTGTKDGYTF; DNA: TGTGCCAGCAGGAGAACAGGGACGAAGGATGGCTACACCTTC
D: -; size: -; V: TRBV10-3; J: TRBJ2-1; CDR3: CAISESEDNEQFF; DNA: TGTGCCATCAGTGAGTCGGAGGACAATGAGCAGTTCTTC
D: TRBD2; size: -; V: TRBV11-2; J: TRBJ2-4; CDR3: CASTMEGGTNIQYF; DNA: TGTGCCAGCACCATGGAGGGAGGGACAAACATTCAGTACTTC
D: -; size: -; V: TRBV3-1/TRBV3-2; J: TRBJ1-1; CDR3: CASSQEGSWEGTEAFF; DNA: TGTGCCAGCAGCCAAGAAGGGTCCTGGGAGGGAACTGAAGCTTTCTTT
D: -; size: once; V: TRBV12-3/TRBV12-4; J: TRBJ2-5; CDR3: CASSLRGGTQYF; DNA: TGTGCCAGCAGCCTGAGGGGGGGGACCCAGTACTTC
D: -; size: -; V: TRBV7-9; J: TRBJ2-7; CDR3: CASSPSTWRLEGTDYEQYF; DNA: TGTGCCAGCAGCCCCTCGACCTGGCGTCTCGAGGGTACAGACTACGAGCAGTACTTC
D: -; size: -; V: TRBV10-3; J: TRBJ1-6; CDR3: CAISEGRSYNSPLHF; DNA: TGTGCCATCAGTGAGGGCAGGTCCTATAATTCACCCCTCCACTTT
D: TRBD2; size: -; V: TRBV10-1; J: TRBJ2-7; CDR3: CASSEAGASDEQYF; DNA: TGCGCCAGCAGTGAGGCGGGAGCTTCCGACGAGCAGTACTTC
D: -; size: -; V: TRBV14; J: TRBJ2-2; CDR3: CASSHQGRVRELFF; DNA: TGTGCCAGCAGCCACCAAGGCAGGGTCCGGGAGCTGTTTTTT
D: TRBD1; size: -; V: TRBV11-2; J: TRBJ2-3; CDR3: CASSTDRGSTDTQYF; DNA: TGTGCCAGCAGCACCGACAGGGGTAGCACAGATACGCAGTATTTT
D: -; size: -; V: TRBV29-1; J: TRBJ1-2; CDR3: CSVRANYGYTF; DNA: TGCAGCGTTCGGGCTAACTATGGCTACACCTTC
D: -; size: -; V: TRBV7-2; J: TRBJ1-5; CDR3: CASSLEQNQPQHF; DNA: TGTGCCAGCAGCTTAGAACAGAATCAGCCCCAGCATTTT
D: -; size: -; V: TRBV3-1/TRBV3-2; J: TRBJ2-1; CDR3: CASSQSKTEQFF; DNA: TGTGCCAGCAGCCAATCCAAAACAGAGCAGTTCTTC
D: -; size: -; V: TRBV18; J: TRBJ1-4; CDR3: CASSLTANEKLFF; DNA: TGTGCCAGCTCACTCACTGCAAATGAAAAACTGTTTTTT
D: TRBD1; size: -; V: TRBV7-3; J: TRBJ1-3; CDR3: CASSLSGQGGNTIYF; DNA: TGTGCCAGCAGCTTAAGCGGACAGGGTGGAAACACCATATATTTT
D: TRBD1; size: -; V: TRBV9; J: TRBJ2-5; CDR3: CASSVVPGQGAQYF; DNA: TGTGCCAGCAGCGTAGTGCCGGGACAGGGGGCCCAGTACTTC
D: -; size: -; V: TRBV2; J: TRBJ2-7; CDR3: CASSERRGSGEQYF; DNA: TGTGCCAGCAGTGAGCGTAGGGGATCGGGCGAGCAGTACTTC
D: TRBD2; size: -; V: TRBV4-1; J: TRBJ2-3; CDR3: CASSQGATGLAQDTQYF; DNA: TGCGCCAGCAGCCAGGGGGCGACGGGACTAGCCCAAGATACGCAGTATTTT
D: -; size: many; V: TRBV30; J: TRBJ1-1; CDR3: CAWTTRFNTEAFF; DNA: TGTGCCTGGACCACCAGGTTTAACACTGAAGCTTTCTTT
D: -; size: -; V: TRBV5-1; J: TRBJ2-7; CDR3: CASSSQGIPYEQYF; DNA: TGCGCCAGCAGCTCACAGGGTATTCCCTACGAGCAGTACTTC
D: TRBD1; size: -; V: TRBV5-6; J: TRBJ1-2; CDR3: CASSYTNSDRRTYGYTF; DNA: TGTGCCAGCAGCTACACCAACTCGGACAGGCGTACTTATGGCTACACCTTC
D: TRBD2; size: -; V: TRBV6-5; J: TRBJ2-7; CDR3: CASSKLAGVIYEQYF; DNA: TGTGCCAGCAGCAAACTAGCGGGAGTAATCTACGAGCAGTACTTC
D: -; size: -; V: TRBV27; J: TRBJ2-3; CDR3: CASRLSTDTQYF; DNA: TGTGCCAGCAGACTCTCCACAGATACGCAGTATTTT
D: -; size: -; V: TRBV27; J: TRBJ2-7; CDR3: CASSLGGARVDPYEQYF; DNA: TGTGCCAGCAGTTTAGGGGGGGCCAGGGTAGACCCCTACGAGCAGTACTTC
D: TRBD2; size: -; V: TRBV5-1; J: TRBJ2-7; CDR3: CASSLVSGTDSYEQYF; DNA: TGCGCCAGCAGCTTGGTCAGCGGGACGGATTCCTACGAGCAGTACTTC
D: TRBD1; size: -; V: TRBV7-9; J: TRBJ1-4; CDR3: CASSLQGRGPTNEKLFF; DNA: TGTGCCAGCAGCTTACAAGGCAGGGGGCCCACTAATGAAAAACTGTTTTTT
D: TRBD2; size: -; V: TRBV18; J: TRBJ2-3; CDR3: CASSPPGTGGGLDTQYF; DNA: TGTGCCAGCTCACCACCGGGAACGGGAGGAGGTCTAGATACGCAGTATTTT
D: TRBD1; size: -; V: TRBV28; J: TRBJ1-2; CDR3: CASRTRGPYGYTF; DNA: TGTGCCAGCAGAACCAGGGGGCCCTATGGCTACACCTTC
D: -; size: -; V: TRBV11-1; J: TRBJ1-6; CDR3: CASSLAAGQNSPLHF; DNA: TGTGCCAGCAGCTTAGCGGCAGGACAGAATTCACCCCTCCACTTT
D: -; size: -; V: TRBV11-3; J: TRBJ2-1; CDR3: CASSPRGGSYNEQFF; DNA: TGTGCCAGCAGCCCTCGAGGAGGCTCCTACAATGAGCAGTTCTTC
D: -; size: -; V: TRBV24-1; J: TRBJ1-4; CDR3: CATSVLRGGSASLEEKLFF; DNA: TGTGCCACCAGTGTCCTTCGTGGGGGGTCCGCATCCCTAGAGGAAAAACTGTTTTTT
D: -; size: -; V: TRBV7-7; J: TRBJ2-3; CDR3: CATTTSPEYF; DNA: TGTGCTACCACCACCAGTCCCGAGTATTTT
D: -; size: -; V: TRBV7-9; J: TRBJ2-3; CDR3: CASSLVRGTDTQYF; DNA: TGTGCCAGCAGCTTAGTACGAGGCACAGATACGCAGTATTTT
D: TRBD1; size: -; V: TRBV19; J: TRBJ2-7; CDR3: CASSIGQGASYEQYF; DNA: TGTGCCAGTAGTATAGGTCAGGGGGCATCCTACGAGCAGTACTTC
D: -; size: -; V: TRBV11-3; J: TRBJ1-1; CDR3: CATSVGGQANTEAFF; DNA: TGTGCCACCTCCGTGGGGGGGCAGGCGAACACTGAAGCTTTCTTT
D: TRBD1; size: few; V: TRBV4-2; J: TRBJ2-2; CDR3: CASSQGGGQGTTGELFF; DNA: TGTGCCAGCAGCCAAGGGGGTGGACAGGGAACCACCGGGGAGCTGTTTTTT